This T cell receptor (beta chain) was captured in a study of breast tumors, draining lymph nodes, adjacent tissues. TCRdb re-analysed the multiplex PCR reads in MiXCR, keeping a single row per CDR3 protein. Of over 60,000 distinct CDR3 sequences in the sample, 40% to 55% were seen once. Trimming took 6 bases from V and 9 from J; bases not matched to a gene: 9. The CDR3 runs 15 residues. Germline values: CDR1 SGHTA, CDR2 FQGNSA. Study results and caveats: Tumors had less TCR diversity than lymph nodes, more than nontumor tissue.

This clonotype was seen many times. No antigen is known for it. The receptor's source is a female donor with breast cancer. Some clones in this sample may be carry-over from other donors' samples. V usage is TRBV7-2 and J usage is TRBJ1-6, with TRBD1 identical over 9 bases. Sequencing was carried out using breast tumor tissue. The CDR3 coding sequence is TGTGCCAGCAGTCTTAGCCGGGACAGGGCTTCACCCCTCCACTTT. This translates into CASSLSRDRASPLHF.